The source of this T cell receptor beta chain is a study of Tregs in tolerant kidney transplant recipients (dated 2019 in TCRdb). With regard to the full study: The study applied TCRbeta sequencing to find donor-specific regulatory T cells before combined kidney and bone marrow transplantation and then followed those same cells after transplant. Several methods of expanding Tregs specific for an allogeneic donor were compared by TCRbeta repertoire sequencing in 3 healthy controls.

In this sample, this clone turned up a few times. The specificity of this receptor is unknown. Base-call qualities are not available, and no considerably larger clone is one nucleotide away. Sequences SEHNR (CDR1) and FQNEAQ (CDR2) are obtained from the germline V gene (reference sequence). V and J are trimmed by 1 base and 1 base, and the gene matches miss 3 bases of the junction. From the cysteine up to the phenylalanine, the CDR3 has a length of 15 residues. Here the CDR3 DNA is all that survives: 45 bases in frame from base 1. The full study reports these points: Biological reproducibility was not directly addressed, though technical replication error appeared minimal. The most biologically relevant and donor-specific TCRbeta repertoire appeared to be identified by expanding Tregs with activated donor B cells. Because only a small number of patients were included, the study had limitations, and the results will need to be validated in larger populations as well as under other immunosuppression protocols.

For TCRbeta CDR3 sequencing, genomic DNA was extracted from sorted cells using the QIAGEN DNeasy Blood and Tissue Kit. High-throughput TCRbeta CDR3 sequencing, including PCR amplification with bias correction and internal controls, was performed commercially through immunoSEQ. Concerning the study's data processing: A unique productive TCRbeta sequence was defined by the CDR3 nucleotide sequence when primers matched, and otherwise by the CDR3 amino acid sequence together with the Vbeta and Jbeta genes. To correct for sorting error, sequences found in more than one sorted population at a frequency ratio of 2:1 or less were discarded, and the remaining shared sequences were assigned to the population with the higher frequency. Donor-reactive sequences were defined as at least 5-fold expanded in CFSE-low cells versus unstimulated cells, with frequency of at least 0.01% in CFSE-low cells. Repertoire divergence was quantified by Jensen-Shannon divergence calculated from the top 100 TCRbeta sequences ranked by frequency. For any sample with multiple sequencing runs, sorting error was corrected in each run separately before the runs were pooled. TCRdb stores this immuneACCESS table with in-frame sequences only. Part of the clones is absent; in the studies checked, under half of the shortfall reflects unresolved V genes, and no reason is known for the rest. The D gene and trimming were derived from the DNA, and the V and J assignments and clone size from that table. The sample table shows about 240,000 clones, and approximately 84% are seen once. Over 0.5% of the sample is taken by the ten largest.

Thawed PBMCs were FACS-sorted into unstimulated Tregs (CD4+CD25+CD127-), CD4+ non-Tregs (CD4+CD25-), CD4 cells and CD8 cells. Healthy control blood came either as purchased buffy coats or from healthy volunteers. Healthy control blood was processed to PBMCs with a Ficoll density gradient and then cryopreserved, whereas patient PBMCs were collected both before and after transplant. Sample: CD4+ T cells from blood. This sequence was found in a human donor in good health. The sequence links TRBV7-9 to TRBJ1-1, and 7 bases in between align with TRBD1. The DNA sequence is TGTGCCAGCAGCTTAGAAGGGACAGAGAACACTGAAGCTTTCTTT. Its translation reads: CASSLEGTENTEAFF.